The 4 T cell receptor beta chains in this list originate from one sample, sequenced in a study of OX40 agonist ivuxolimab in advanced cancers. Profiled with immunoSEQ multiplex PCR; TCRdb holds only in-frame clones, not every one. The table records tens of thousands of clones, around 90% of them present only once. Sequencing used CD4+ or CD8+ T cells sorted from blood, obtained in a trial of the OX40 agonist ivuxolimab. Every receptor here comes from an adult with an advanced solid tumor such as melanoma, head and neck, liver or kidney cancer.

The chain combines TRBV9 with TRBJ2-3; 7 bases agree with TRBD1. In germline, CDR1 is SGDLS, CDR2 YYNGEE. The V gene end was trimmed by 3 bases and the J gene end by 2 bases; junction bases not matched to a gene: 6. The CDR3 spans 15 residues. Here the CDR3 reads CASSARTGNTDTQYF. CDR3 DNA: TGTGCCAGCAGCGCTCGGACAGGCAACACAGATACGCAGTATTTT. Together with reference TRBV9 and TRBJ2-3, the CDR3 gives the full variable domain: DSGVTQTPKHLITATGQRVTLRCSPRSGDLSVYWYQQSLDQGLQFLIQYYNGEERAKGNILERFSAQQFPDLHSELNLSSLELGDSALYFCASSARTGNTDTQYFGPGTRLTVL.

Here the CDR3 DNA reads TGTGCCAGCAGCTTAAGTCTTTGGGTCGGGCAGCCCCAGCATTTT. Its translation is CASSLSLWVGQPQHF. The chain links TRBV7-2 to TRBJ1-5; D is uncertain. V shed 2 bases and J shed 7 bases, with 15 bases lying between them. The CDR3 covers 15 residues. Germline assignment: CDR1 SGHTA and CDR2 FQGNSA.

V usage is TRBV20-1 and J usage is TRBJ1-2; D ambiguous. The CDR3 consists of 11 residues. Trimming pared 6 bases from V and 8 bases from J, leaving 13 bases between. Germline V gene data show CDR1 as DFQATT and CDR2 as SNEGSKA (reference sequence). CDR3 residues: CSASPVEGYTF. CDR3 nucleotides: TGCAGTGCCAGCCCCGTCGAGGGCTACACCTTC.

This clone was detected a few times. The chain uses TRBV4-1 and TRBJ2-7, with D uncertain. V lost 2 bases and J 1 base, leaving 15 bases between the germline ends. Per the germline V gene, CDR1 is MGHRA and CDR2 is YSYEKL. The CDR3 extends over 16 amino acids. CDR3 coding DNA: TGCGCCAGCAGCCAACTAGACCTTACTATTTCCTACGAGCAGTACTTC. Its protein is CASSQLDLTISYEQYF.